Detailed here is one TCR beta chain. The antigen is undetermined. This sample stems from a study of cytomegalovirus exposure and HLA in healthy donors. The PCR made use of 60 Vbeta and 13 Jbeta primers. Using immunoSEQ multiplex PCR, the repertoire was profiled, and TCRdb retains in-frame clones only, with some absent. The sample contains under 200,000 clones, roughly 80% of which appear only once. Germline V gene lookup returns CDR1 LNHDA and CDR2 SQIVND (reference sequence). The CDR3 covers 16 residues. V dropped 4 bases and J dropped 2; count of bases not matched to a gene: 7. Study-wide findings and caveats: In a later analysis, an Asian-associated ancestry cluster reportedly showed fewer N-insertions than the roughly 730-donor mean.

Sequenced material: PBMCs. The TCR was taken from a human donor in good health. The chain combines TRBV19 with TRBJ2-1; 8 bases are a match to TRBD1. The CDR3 is CASSTRDRGTYNEQFF. The CDR3 DNA sequence: TGTGCCAGTAGTACGAGAGACAGGGGTACCTACAATGAGCAGTTCTTC.